This T cell receptor beta chain was sequenced during a study of blood T cell repertoires in COVID-19. Those who participated ranged in age from roughly 18 to 100 years and resided in around 22 US areas. Here immunoSEQ multiplex PCR was the method, and the copy in TCRdb shows in-frame clones only, minus some. The table has approximately 440,000 clones, around 90% seen once. This CDR3 is 18 amino acids long. Germline V gene sequence: CDR1 SEHNR, CDR2 FQNEAQ (reference sequence). Trimming removed 2 bases from V and 2 bases from J; junction bases left unmatched: 11. The chain employs TRBV7-9 and TRBJ2-3, with 9 bases identical to TRBD2. Sequences were obtained from PBMCs or T cells enriched from blood (not recorded which). This TCR came from a man aged 18 to 30 who had recovered from COVID-19. The CDR3, as DNA: TGTGCCAGCAGCTTACTATTGGGGGGGACTAGCATCACAGATACGCAGTATTTT. It encodes CASSLLLGGTSITDTQYF.